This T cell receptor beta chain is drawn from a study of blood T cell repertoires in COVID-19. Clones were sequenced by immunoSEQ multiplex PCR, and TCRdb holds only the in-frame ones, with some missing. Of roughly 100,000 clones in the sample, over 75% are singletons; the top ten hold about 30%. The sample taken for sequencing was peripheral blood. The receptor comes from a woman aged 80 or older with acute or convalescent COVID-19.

CDR3 residues: CASSLGQFNEQFF. DNA of the CDR3: TGTGCCAGCAGCTTGGGACAGTTCAATGAGCAGTTCTTC. The chain recombines TRBV7-2 with TRBJ2-1; TRBD1 matches 7 bases. Germline CDR1 SGHTA, CDR2 FQGNSA. V shed 3 bases, J shed 6 bases, and the junction held 2 bases outside the gene matches. This CDR3 spans 13 amino acids.